These 25 T cell receptor beta chains share one sample of origin, sequenced in a study of shared clonotypes between healthy human individuals. The assay was immunoSEQ multiplex PCR, and TCRdb's table has in-frame clones only and misses some. Altogether some 1,100,000 clones are present, 70% to 80% being singletons, with the ten largest covering more than 0.5%. Sequencing used memory CD4+ T cells from PBMCs. The sample's subset: CD45RA-negative fraction. These receptors were taken from a man between 18 and 29 years old in good health. Some clones in this sample may be carry-over from other donors' samples.

The J gene is TRBJ1-2, the V gene TRBV5-1; perhaps TRBD1 as D (5 bases). V lost 0 bases, J lost 10 bases, and 19 bases lay in between. This CDR3 spans 15 amino acids. The germline gives CDR1 SGHRS, CDR2 YFSETQ. The CDR3 sequence is CASSLGQGSNRDYTF. The DNA of the CDR3 is TGCGCCAGCAGCTTGGGGCAGGGTTCTAACCGCGACTACACCTTC.

This clone was counted a few times. The chain couples TRBV11-1 to TRBJ2-5, with 11 bases identical to TRBD2. Germline V gene lookup returns CDR1 SGHAT and CDR2 FQDESV (reference sequence). CDR3 size: 15 residues. V was pared by 6 bases and J by 5 bases, with 8 bases of the junction left unmatched. CDR3 nucleotide sequence: TGTGCCAGCAGACTAGCGGGAGCTTTAGGGGAGACCCAGTACTTC. Amino acids: CASRLAGALGETQYF.

Here the CDR3 DNA reads TGTGCCATCTCGGGCGAGGCCGAGCAGTACTTC. Protein product: CAISGEAEQYF. The rearrangement uses TRBV10-3 and TRBJ2-7; no clear D. The CDR3 covers 11 residues. V lost 8 bases and J 6 bases, leaving 11 bases between the germline ends. Germline V CDR1 and CDR2: ENHRY, SYGVKD.

This chain connects TRBV28 to TRBJ2-7; no definite D call. Deletions cut 5 bases from V and 4 bases from J, with 12 bases between. CDR1 is MDHEN and CDR2 is SYDVKM in the germline V gene. The length of the CDR3 is 13 residues. Written as DNA, the CDR3 is TGTGCCAGCAGTCTGGTTCTAGGGTACGAGCAGTACTTC. Protein: CASSLVLGYEQYF. The entire variable domain, with the rest obtained from reference TRBV28 and TRBJ2-7, is as follows: DVKVTQSSRYLVKRTGEKVFLECVQDMDHENMFWYRQDPGLGLRLIYFSYDVKMKEKGDIPEGYSVSREKKERFSLILESASTNQTSMYLCASSLVLGYEQYFGPGTRLTVT.

The V and J genes are TRBV5-6 and TRBJ2-3, with 13 bases fitting TRBD2. Unmatched junction bases numbered 2, after V lost 4 bases and J lost 3 bases. CDR3 size: 15 residues. CDR1 SGHDT and CDR2 YYEEEE come from the germline V gene. This chain's CDR3 is CASSGGLAGTDTQYF. The CDR3 DNA reads as TGTGCCAGCAGCGGGGGACTAGCGGGGACAGATACGCAGTATTTT.

The chain is built from TRBV29-1 and TRBJ1-2; 9 nucleotides match TRBD1. CDR1 and CDR2 from the germline V gene are SQVTM and ANQGSEA. V trimming: 7 bases; J trimming: 7 bases; junction bases outside the gene matches: 10. This CDR3 comprises 13 residues. CDR3 protein: CSAMDRGGAGYTF. In DNA form, the CDR3 reads TGCAGCGCCATGGACAGGGGAGGGGCTGGCTACACCTTC.

CDR3: CASSNPQGADTQYF. The CDR3, as DNA: TGTGCCAGCAGCAACCCACAGGGGGCAGATACGCAGTATTTT. The chain carries TRBV5-4 and TRBJ2-3; TRBD1 matches 8 bases. CDR1 and CDR2 from the germline V gene are SGHNT and YYREEE (reference sequence). CDR3 length: 14 amino acids. J was trimmed by 4 bases and V by 4 bases; bases with no gene match: 5.

As for this clone: This sample also contains other DNA sequences that code for the same CDR3. The CDR3 DNA reads TGCGCCAGCAGCTTGGCCGGAGTTAATGAAAAACTGTTTTTT. This codes for CASSLAGVNEKLFF. The chain is built from TRBV5-1 and TRBJ1-4, with no clear D. V gave up 0 bases and J gave up 4 bases, with 7 bases separating them. The CDR3 extends over 14 amino acids. Germline assignment: CDR1 SGHRS and CDR2 YFSETQ.

The sample holds one count of this clone. The chain joins TRBV2 to TRBJ1-1; perhaps TRBD1 as D (5 bases). Germline CDR1 and CDR2: SNHLY and FYNNEI. Between the trimmed V and J ends, which lost 8 bases and 1 base, there was a span of 14 bases. The CDR3 is 14 residues long. For the CDR3, the DNA is TGTGCCAGCTTAGATCGTGGGGGGAACACTGAAGCTTTCTTT. This translates into CASLDRGGNTEAFF. The whole variable domain, remainder taken from reference TRBV2 and TRBJ1-1, is EPEVTQTPSHQVTQMGQEVILRCVPISNHLYFYWYRQILGQKVEFLVSFYNNEISEKSEIFDDQFSVERPDGSNFTLKIRSTKLEDSAMYFCASLDRGGNTEAFFGQGTRLTVV.

The rearrangement joins TRBV7-3 to TRBJ2-2; TRBD2 aligns across 10 bases. The CDR3 runs to 17 residues. The V gene's germline CDR1 is SGHTA and CDR2 FQGTGA. Trimming at V came to 5 bases and at J to 7 bases, leaving 13 bases not matched to a gene. CDR3 in amino acids: CASSPSRIAGGHGELFF. In nucleotides, the CDR3 is TGTGCCAGCAGCCCCTCTAGGATAGCGGGAGGTCACGGGGAGCTGTTTTTT.

V and J are TRBV10-3 and TRBJ1-5; 7 nucleotides match TRBD1. V lost 4 bases to trimming and J lost 7 bases; unmatched junction nucleotides: 10. The CDR3 length is 15 residues. The germline CDR1 and CDR2 sequences are ENHRY and SYGVKD. CDR3 sequence: CAISGQEGAEQPQHF. In nucleotides, the CDR3 is TGTGCCATCAGTGGACAGGAGGGGGCTGAGCAGCCCCAGCATTTT.

The chain joins TRBV7-2 to TRBJ2-1, with 8 bases fitting TRBD2. There are 15 residues in the CDR3. J gave up 8 bases and V 4 bases, and 10 bases lay outside the gene matches. CDR1 and CDR2 from the germline V gene are SGHTA and FQGNSA. Here the CDR3 reads CASSYLNLGLDEQFF. The CDR3, as DNA: TGTGCCAGCAGCTATCTTAACCTGGGACTAGATGAGCAGTTCTTC.

The chain combines TRBV5-1 with TRBJ2-1, with D possibly matching TRBD1 (6 bases). Germline CDR1 is SGHRS and CDR2 is YFSETQ. The CDR3 totals 14 residues. V was pared by 5 bases and J by 15 bases, with 24 bases between. The CDR3 spells CASRKLGSQDSWFF. The CDR3 region has the DNA TGCGCCAGCAGGAAGCTTGGGTCACAGGACAGTTGGTTCTTC.

V and J are TRBV9 and TRBJ2-5; 7 positions agree with TRBD1. The CDR3 loop spans 15 amino acids. Germline values: CDR1 SGDLS, CDR2 YYNGEE. V gave up 0 bases and J gave up 3 bases; unmatched junction bases: 5. CDR3 sequence reads: CASSVAGTVEETQYF. The CDR3 DNA reads TGTGCCAGCAGCGTAGCCGGGACAGTTGAAGAGACCCAGTACTTC.

The chain links TRBV19 to TRBJ2-5; D is perhaps TRBD1 (6 bases). This CDR3 has 13 residues. Germline V gene data show CDR1 as LNHDA and CDR2 as SQIVND (reference sequence). Trimming pared 5 bases from V and 4 bases from J, leaving 11 bases between. In DNA, the CDR3 is TGTGCCAGTAGTGGGGACAAGAGAGAGACCCAGTACTTC. Residues: CASSGDKRETQYF.

This clone was counted a few times. The chain combines TRBV28 with TRBJ2-7; 8 nucleotides align to TRBD2. This CDR3 is built from 15 residues. Germline CDR1 and CDR2: MDHEN and SYDVKM. Losses at the gene ends were 6 bases for V and 4 bases for J; bases not matched to a gene: 11. The CDR3 here is CASRGAETSGYEQYF. CDR3 nucleotide sequence: TGTGCCAGCAGGGGGGCCGAAACTAGCGGTTACGAGCAGTACTTC.

The chain links TRBV7-3 to TRBJ2-1; no reliable D call. The CDR3 loop spans 15 amino acids. V lost 4 bases to trimming and J lost 0 bases, with 10 bases between them. Germline V gives CDR1 SGHTA, CDR2 FQGTGA. The chain's CDR3 is CASSSAPSSYNEQFF. The CDR3 nucleotides are TGTGCCAGCAGCTCCGCCCCCAGCTCCTACAATGAGCAGTTCTTC.

The chain joins TRBV9 to TRBJ1-1; D remains unclear. The V gene lost 6 bases and the J gene lost 0 bases, with 12 bases spanning the gap. Germline lookup yields CDR1 SGDLS and CDR2 YYNGEE. CDR3 size: 14 residues. The CDR3 sequence is CASMVPRLNTEAFF. The CDR3 DNA follows: TGTGCCAGCATGGTCCCGCGTCTGAACACTGAAGCTTTCTTT.

The chain has TRBV30 and TRBJ2-7; TRBD1 agrees at 7 bases. Germline-derived CDR1 and CDR2 are GTSNPN and SVGIG (reference sequence). V shed 3 bases, J shed 2 bases, and the junction held 7 bases outside the gene matches. CDR3 length: 14 residues. The CDR3 loop reads CAWRPRDRAYEQYF. For the CDR3, the DNA is TGTGCCTGGAGACCCCGGGACAGAGCCTACGAGCAGTACTTC.

V and J are TRBV5-1 and TRBJ2-1; TRBD2 aligns across 8 bases. Trimming at V came to 3 bases and at J to 8 bases, leaving 10 bases not matched to a gene. The CDR3 is made up of 15 amino acids. Per germline, CDR1 SGHRS and CDR2 YFSETQ. This CDR3 reads CASSSGLVGSHEQFF. In DNA form, the CDR3 reads TGCGCCAGCAGCTCGGGACTAGTGGGCTCTCATGAGCAGTTCTTC. The full variable domain, its missing parts supplied by reference TRBV5-1 and TRBJ2-1, is KAGVTQTPRYLIKTRGQQVTLSCSPISGHRSVSWYQQTPGQGLQFLFEYFSETQRNKGNFPGRFSGRQFSNSRSEMNVSTLELGDSALYLCASSSGLVGSHEQFFGPGTRLTVL.

Concerning this clone itself: This sample also contains other DNA sequences that code for the same CDR3. Written as DNA, the CDR3 is TGTGCCAGCAGTGAATGGACGGGAGACTCCTACGAGCAGTACTTC. Its protein product is CASSEWTGDSYEQYF. This chain links TRBV2 with TRBJ2-7; possible D gene TRBD2, 6 bases. V was clipped by 2 bases and J by 0 bases, with 11 bases between them. This CDR3 is 15 amino acids long. Germline CDR1 and CDR2: SNHLY and FYNNEI.

The V and J genes are TRBV28 and TRBJ2-7; D ambiguous. There are 13 residues in the CDR3. Germline V CDR1 and CDR2: MDHEN, SYDVKM. Trimming shortened V by 3 bases and J by 0 bases, and 6 bases separated the two germline ends. The CDR3 DNA sequence: TGTGCCAGCAGTTTTGCTAGCTCCTACGAGCAGTACTTC. This codes for CASSFASSYEQYF.

V is TRBV5-1 and J is TRBJ1-1, with a tentative D call TRBD1 (6 bases). Trimming removed 0 bases from V and 0 bases from J, with 12 bases in between. The CDR3 totals 16 residues. CDR1 is SGHRS and CDR2 is YFSETQ in the germline V gene. CDR3 residues: CASSLGRGQMNTEAFF. The CDR3 region has the DNA TGCGCCAGCAGCTTGGGCAGGGGCCAAATGAACACTGAAGCTTTCTTT. The full variable domain, completed using reference TRBV5-1 and TRBJ1-1, is KAGVTQTPRYLIKTRGQQVTLSCSPISGHRSVSWYQQTPGQGLQFLFEYFSETQRNKGNFPGRFSGRQFSNSRSEMNVSTLELGDSALYLCASSLGRGQMNTEAFFGQGTRLTVV.

The rearrangement joins TRBV5-1 to TRBJ2-2; 14 bases fit TRBD2. Looked up from germline, CDR1 is SGHRS and CDR2 is YFSETQ. V lost 4 bases and J lost 4; bases outside the gene matches: 3. The CDR3 runs 16 residues. The CDR3 here is CASSPGLAGATGELFF. CDR3 bases: TGCGCCAGCAGCCCGGGACTAGCGGGAGCCACCGGGGAGCTGTTTTTT.

For this clone: Other DNA variants within this sample encode the same CDR3. This chain links TRBV6-1 with TRBJ1-1, with unresolved D. Germline V CDR1 and CDR2: MNHNS, SASEGT. The ends were cut back, 9 bases at V and 8 bases at J, with 10 bases in the middle. This CDR3 spans 10 amino acids. The CDR3 here is CASRAREAFF. The CDR3 region has the DNA TGTGCCAGTAGGGCGAGAGAAGCTTTCTTT.